Below, 29 T cell receptor beta chains from the same sample are listed, as sequenced in a study of cytomegalovirus exposure and HLA in healthy donors. The primer mix had 60 Vbeta and 13 Jbeta primers. The protocol was immunoSEQ multiplex PCR, while the TCRdb copy is restricted to in-frame clones and leaves out a portion. The table records 110,000 or so clones, around 68% of them present only once. The sequencing sample was made of PBMCs. The receptors stem from a woman in her thirties or forties in good health and CMV-seropositive.

The chain joins TRBV4-2 to TRBJ2-7; 9 bases are a match to TRBD2. The length of the CDR3 is 16 residues. The germline V gene has CDR1 LGHNA and CDR2 YNFKEQ. V was pared by 1 base and J by 4 bases, with 8 bases of the junction left unmatched. The CDR3 here is CASSQGSAGGPYEQYF. The CDR3 coding sequence is TGTGCCAGCAGCCAAGGATCTGCGGGAGGGCCTTACGAGCAGTACTTC.

The chain links TRBV19 to TRBJ1-3; D might be TRBD1 (6 bases). The V and J ends lost 5 bases and 4 bases respectively, with 15 bases between them. Germline loops: CDR1 LNHDA, CDR2 SQIVND (reference sequence). This CDR3 spans 15 amino acids. The CDR3 here is CASSVQGRAGNTIYF. The CDR3 bases are TGTGCCAGTAGTGTACAGGGAAGGGCGGGAAACACCATATATTTT.

This sequence joins TRBV4-1 and TRBJ1-2, with a weak D call TRBD1 (6 bases). Germline V lookup: CDR1 MGHRA, CDR2 YSYEKL. The CDR3 extends over 15 amino acids. Between the trimmed V and J ends, which lost 0 bases and 7 bases, there was a span of 15 bases. This CDR3 is CASSQDDGGQLGYTF. The CDR3 nucleotides are TGCGCCAGCAGCCAAGATGACGGGGGGCAGCTTGGCTACACCTTC.

V is TRBV4-1 and J is TRBJ1-4, with 7 bases identical to TRBD1. This CDR3 has 14 residues. V lost 4 bases, J lost 8 bases, and 7 bases stayed unmatched. Germline V gene data show CDR1 as MGHRA and CDR2 as YSYEKL. The CDR3 sequence is CASSPQGGVEKLFF. DNA for the CDR3: TGCGCCAGCAGCCCCCAGGGGGGAGTCGAAAAACTGTTTTTT.

CDR3 DNA sequence: TGTGCCAGCAATGTCTTTGGGACAGAGCGCAATCAGCCCCAGCATTTT. It encodes CASNVFGTERNQPQHF. The V and J genes are TRBV6-6 and TRBJ1-5; 7 nucleotides line up with TRBD1. V trimming: 7 bases; J trimming: 2 bases; junction bases outside the gene matches: 11. CDR1 and CDR2 (germline): MNHNY, SVGAGI (reference sequence). The CDR3 has 16 amino acids.

The chain combines TRBV12-5 with TRBJ1-1; D unresolved. The germline gives CDR1 LGHNT, CDR2 FRNRAP. The CDR3 spans 15 residues. V lost 5 bases to trimming and J lost 4 bases, with 17 bases between them. The CDR3 DNA sequence: TGTGCTAGTGGTCAACTCAGAGGTGGTCCCACTGAAGCTTTCTTT. This sequence encodes CASGQLRGGPTEAFF. Filled out from reference TRBV12-5 and TRBJ1-1, the complete variable domain reads DARVTQTPRHKVTEMGQEVTMRCQPILGHNTVFWYRQTMMQGLELLAYFRNRAPLDDSGMPKDRFSAEMPDATLATLKIQPSEPRDSAVYFCASGQLRGGPTEAFFGQGTRLTVV.

The chain uses TRBV7-2 and TRBJ1-2; weak D call: TRBD1 (6 bases). The CDR3 is 17 amino acids. The germline V gene encodes CDR1 SGHTA and CDR2 FQGNSA. Deletions cut 5 bases from V and 0 bases from J, with 19 bases between. The CDR3 loop is CASSLGTTGFSNYGYTF. CDR3 DNA: TGTGCCAGCAGCCTAGGGACAACAGGGTTTTCTAACTATGGCTACACCTTC.

This chain links TRBV5-1 with TRBJ1-6, with no clear D. This CDR3 is 17 amino acids long. V lost 5 bases and J 0 bases, leaving 15 bases between the germline ends. Germline CDR1 and CDR2: SGHRS and YFSETQ. CDR3 bases: TGCGCCAGCAGTCGGCAGGCTTTGTCCTCCTATAATTCACCCCTCCACTTT. Protein sequence: CASSRQALSSYNSPLHF.

This chain joins TRBV7-9 and TRBJ1-6; no clear D. V was trimmed by 0 bases and J by 4 bases, leaving 16 bases between them. The CDR3 is 18 residues long. Germline V CDR1 and CDR2: SEHNR, FQNEAQ (reference sequence). The CDR3 protein is CASSLAAARDLYNSPLHF. The CDR3 DNA is TGTGCCAGCAGCTTAGCGGCGGCGCGAGACCTTTATAATTCACCCCTCCACTTT.

The chain combines TRBV7-2 with TRBJ1-1; D is perhaps TRBD1 (6 bases). V lost 1 base and J lost 6, with 18 bases in between. CDR3 length: 16 amino acids. CDR1 and CDR2 (germline): SGHTA, FQGNSA. CDR3 in DNA: TGTGCCAGCAGCTTAGAAGGTCGGTGGGGGCTATCTGAAGCTTTCTTT. The encoded protein is CASSLEGRWGLSEAFF. Full variable domain (remainder filled in from reference TRBV7-2 and TRBJ1-1): GAGVSQSPSNKVTEKGKDVELRCDPISGHTALYWYRQSLGQGLEFLIYFQGNSAPDKSGLPSDRFSAERTGGSVSTLTIQRTQQEDSAVYLCASSLEGRWGLSEAFFGQGTRLTVV.

The chain combines TRBV7-2 with TRBJ2-5; 11 bases agree with TRBD2. Germline-derived CDR1 and CDR2 are SGHTA and FQGNSA. Unmatched junction bases numbered 7, after V lost 5 bases and J lost 5 bases. This CDR3 spans 15 amino acids. CDR3 amino acids: CASSPFSGGAETQYF. In DNA form, the CDR3 reads TGTGCCAGCAGCCCGTTTAGCGGGGGGGCGGAGACCCAGTACTTC.

The rearrangement links TRBV6-5 to TRBJ1-4; D is perhaps TRBD1 (6 bases). The CDR3 has 14 residues. Between the trimmed V and J ends, which lost 6 bases and 0 bases, there was a span of 8 bases. In germline, CDR1 is MNHEY, CDR2 SVGAGI. The CDR3 reads CASRTGSTNEKLFF. CDR3 DNA: TGTGCCAGCAGAACAGGGTCAACTAATGAAAAACTGTTTTTT.

V gene TRBV27 combines with J gene TRBJ1-2; 7 nucleotides align to TRBD1. The CDR3 loop spans 15 amino acids. Germline CDR1 MNHEY, CDR2 SMNVEV (reference sequence). V trimming: 5 bases; J trimming: 4 bases; junction bases outside the gene matches: 10. The CDR3 spells CASSTSLTGFYGYTF. CDR3 bases: TGTGCCAGCAGTACCTCCCTGACAGGGTTCTATGGCTACACCTTC.

J is TRBJ2-6 and V is TRBV5-1, with D possibly matching TRBD2 (7 bases). Trimming pared 4 bases from V and 2 bases from J, leaving 19 bases between. Germline values: CDR1 SGHRS, CDR2 YFSETQ. This CDR3 is built from 18 residues. The DNA for the CDR3 is TGCGCCAGCAGCCCGGAGGGGGGGCCACACACTGGGGCCAACGTCCTGACTTTC. It is translated as CASSPEGGPHTGANVLTF. The full variable domain, in which reference TRBV5-1 and TRBJ2-6 provide the parts outside the CDR3, is KAGVTQTPRYLIKTRGQQVTLSCSPISGHRSVSWYQQTPGQGLQFLFEYFSETQRNKGNFPGRFSGRQFSNSRSEMNVSTLELGDSALYLCASSPEGGPHTGANVLTFGAGSRLTVL.

The rearrangement links TRBV19 to TRBJ2-5; 8 nucleotides line up with TRBD2. The ends lost 4 bases at V and 2 bases at J; junction bases unmatched: 3. This CDR3 is 14 amino acids long. CDR1 is LNHDA, CDR2 SQIVND, per germline (reference sequence). The CDR3 DNA sequence: TGTGCCAGTAGTACCTTAGCGGGGCAAGAGACCCAGTACTTC. This gives the protein CASSTLAGQETQYF.

The chain is built from TRBV6-1 and TRBJ1-2; D is possibly TRBD1 (5 bases). This CDR3 spans 14 amino acids. V lost 1 base and J lost 7, with 13 bases in between. CDR1 is MNHNS, CDR2 SASEGT, per germline. CDR3 coding DNA: TGTGCCAGCAGTGAAGTAGGGGCCCCGGGTGGCTACACCTTC. Protein product: CASSEVGAPGGYTF.

This clone has just one count. V and J are TRBV5-6 and TRBJ2-7, with TRBD1 identical over 8 bases. V lost 2 bases and J lost 1; bases outside the gene matches: 2. The CDR3 extends over 14 amino acids. In germline, CDR1 is SGHDT, CDR2 YYEEEE. The CDR3 DNA sequence: TGTGCCAGCAGCTTCGGGACAGGATCCTACGAGCAGTACTTC. It specifies CASSFGTGSYEQYF.

The chain joins TRBV27 to TRBJ1-5, with 7 bases matching TRBD1. Trimming took 10 bases from V and 3 from J; bases not matched to a gene: 6. Per germline, CDR1 MNHEY and CDR2 SMNVEV (reference sequence). This CDR3 comprises 13 residues. The CDR3 DNA reads TGTGCCACGCGCAGGGGGAACAATCAGCCCCAGCATTTT. Translated, it gives CATRRGNNQPQHF.

The gene calls are TRBV5-8 and TRBJ2-7; D might be TRBD2 (7 bases). V lost 3 bases, J lost 7 bases, and 17 bases lay in between. Germline CDR1 reads SGHTS; CDR2 reads YDEGEE. This CDR3 spans 14 amino acids. CDR3 sequence reads: CASSSVRGAREQYF. CDR3 nucleotide sequence: TGTGCCAGCAGCTCCGTCCGGGGGGCTCGGGAGCAGTACTTC.

V gene TRBV5-4 combines with J gene TRBJ2-7; weak D call: TRBD1 (6 bases). Deletions cut 5 bases from V and 2 bases from J, with 17 bases between. Per germline, CDR1 SGHNT and CDR2 YYREEE (reference sequence). The CDR3 contains 15 residues. The CDR3 DNA sequence: TGTGCCAGCAGTCCCGGGACACGCCTTACCTACGAGCAGTACTTC. It translates to CASSPGTRLTYEQYF.

This clone showed up just a few times. The chain combines TRBV5-1 with TRBJ1-1; D is unclear. There are 14 residues in the CDR3. The germline V and J ends were trimmed by 0 bases and 1 base, with 7 bases remaining between them. Germline loops: CDR1 SGHRS, CDR2 YFSETQ. In DNA, the CDR3 is TGCGCCAGCAGCTTGGTACCAGAGAACACTGAAGCTTTCTTT. This translates into CASSLVPENTEAFF. Full variable domain (outside the CDR3, taken from reference TRBV5-1 and TRBJ1-1): KAGVTQTPRYLIKTRGQQVTLSCSPISGHRSVSWYQQTPGQGLQFLFEYFSETQRNKGNFPGRFSGRQFSNSRSEMNVSTLELGDSALYLCASSLVPENTEAFFGQGTRLTVV.

This clone showed up just once. The rearrangement links TRBV4-2 to TRBJ2-7; TRBD1 might be the D (5 bases). Germline values: CDR1 LGHNA, CDR2 YNFKEQ. The CDR3 length is 14 residues. V shed 1 base and J shed 5 bases, with 12 bases lying between them. CDR3: CASSQGRDINEQYF. DNA of the CDR3: TGTGCCAGCAGCCAAGGCAGGGATATAAACGAGCAGTACTTC.

This clone has a handful of counts. The rearrangement uses TRBV11-3 and TRBJ2-5; TRBD2 agrees at 8 bases. The CDR3 is 15 residues long. Trimming removed 0 bases from V and 5 bases from J; junction bases left unmatched: 5. The germline V gene has CDR1 SGHNT and CDR2 YENEEA. CDR3 residues: CASSLEGTSVETQYF. The CDR3 coding sequence is TGTGCCAGCAGCTTAGAAGGGACTAGTGTCGAGACCCAGTACTTC.

The V and J genes are TRBV7-6 and TRBJ2-5; perhaps TRBD1 as D (5 bases). V was cut by 5 bases and J by 5 bases, with 21 bases left in between. The germline CDR1 and CDR2 sequences are SGHVS and FNYEAQ. The CDR3 has 16 amino acids. The CDR3 DNA is TGTGCCAGCAGCCACCCCCTTTTGGGGCGGCGGGAGACCCAGTACTTC. As protein: CASSHPLLGRRETQYF.

DNA for the CDR3: TGTGCCAGCAGTGAACCCGGACAGCTAGGCAAGGGTGAAAAACTGTTTTTT. Its protein is CASSEPGQLGKGEKLFF. The rearrangement uses TRBV6-1 and TRBJ1-4; a possible D gene is TRBD1 (6 bases). Deletions cut 2 bases from V and 7 bases from J, with 20 bases between. Germline-derived CDR1 and CDR2 are MNHNS and SASEGT. The CDR3 consists of 17 residues.

The DNA for the CDR3 is TGTGCCAGCAATAGACAGGGGGGCACCGGGGAGCTGTTTTTT. As protein: CASNRQGGTGELFF. V gene TRBV2 combines with J gene TRBJ2-2; 9 positions agree with TRBD1. V was pared by 7 bases and J by 4 bases, with 4 bases of the junction left unmatched. The CDR3 is made up of 14 amino acids. Germline CDR1 reads SNHLY; CDR2 reads FYNNEI.

This clone was observed a handful of times. The rearrangement links TRBV30 to TRBJ1-1, with 9 bases lining up with TRBD1. With V trimmed by 8 bases and J by 11 bases, 6 bases remained unmatched. The germline CDR1 and CDR2 sequences are GTSNPN and SVGIG (reference sequence). The CDR3 loop spans 10 amino acids. CDR3 DNA: TGTGCCGGGAACAGGGGGCACGCTTTCTTT. Translated, it gives CAGNRGHAFF.

This clone was observed a single time. The rearrangement uses TRBV13 and TRBJ2-5, with a weak D call TRBD2 (6 bases). The J call may not be correct, given that the DNA end is closer to TRBJ2-7. The CDR3 is made up of 14 amino acids. CDR1 and CDR2 from the germline V gene are PRHDT and FYEKMQ (reference sequence). CDR3 loop: CASSLGGPDYEQYF. The CDR3 DNA is TGTGCCAGCAGCCTCGGAGGGCCCGACTACGAGCAGTACTTC.

The CDR3 sequence: CASSLQLLSSYNEQFF. In DNA form, the CDR3 reads TGTGCCAGCAGCTTGCAACTACTTAGCTCCTACAATGAGCAGTTCTTC. V is TRBV5-6 and J is TRBJ2-1; D call uncertain. CDR3 length: 16 residues. CDR1 SGHDT and CDR2 YYEEEE come from the germline V gene. V gave up 1 base and J gave up 0 bases, with 11 bases separating them.